This T cell receptor (beta chain) was identified in a study of T cells in Graves' hyperthyroidism and ophthalmopathy. RNA transcripts gave rise to amplified TCR beta CDR3 regions. TCR CDR3 underwent first-round RT-PCR with the HTBI primer set. Each CDR3 protein is one row after TCRdb ran MiXCR on the multiplex PCR reads. The sample carries 250,000 to 400,000 distinct CDR3 sequences, roughly an eighth recorded once. Germline V lookup: CDR1 SQVTM, CDR2 ANQGSEA. The V end was cut by 6 bases, the J end by 4 bases, with 13 bases between. The CDR3 loop spans 14 amino acids. Diagnosing involved the use of clinical symptoms, serum thyroxine and TRAb, thyroid ultrasound and orbital computed tomography. At least ten counts were recorded for this clonotype. The antigen is unknown. Study findings and constraints: Most expanded thyroid clonotypes above 0.001 recurred in blood.

The TCR comes from a woman in her thirties or forties with Graves' ophthalmopathy. Input material: blood. The rearrangement uses TRBV29-1 and TRBJ2-6; D perhaps matches TRBD1 (6 bases). Here the CDR3 DNA reads TGCAGCGTCGGGCCAGGGACAGGGGCCAACGTCCTGACTTTC. This gives the protein CSVGPGTGANVLTF.